The 27 T cell receptor beta chains reported below all come from one sample, sequenced in a study of patients and donors after allogeneic stem cell transplantation. TCRdb used MiXCR to reprocess the RT-PCR reads, holding one entry per CDR3 protein. The data hold approximately 170,000 distinct CDR3 sequences, with about 24% observed a single time. Input material: blood, either unsorted or a sorted T cell fraction (not recorded which). The receptors were gathered from a human donor who was either an allogeneic HSCT recipient or a stem cell or donor lymphocyte infusion donor (not recorded which). It is not recorded whose cells these are; they may come from a transplant donor.

This clonotype was recorded a few times. The chain has TRBV4-2 and TRBJ2-7, with 8 bases aligning to TRBD2. The ends lost 1 base at V and 0 bases at J; junction bases unmatched: 5. CDR1 and CDR2 (germline): LGHNA, YNFKEQ. The CDR3 is 16 residues long. The CDR3 sequence: CASSQAGLAGSYEQYF. CDR3 in DNA: TGTGCCAGCAGCCAAGCGGGCCTAGCGGGCTCCTACGAGCAGTACTTC.

This clonotype was picked up one time. The chain uses TRBV19 and TRBJ2-4; 7 bases map to TRBD1. Looked up from germline, CDR1 is LNHDA and CDR2 is SQIVND (reference sequence). The CDR3 consists of 12 residues. With 8 bases clipped from V and 8 bases from J, the junction kept 6 bases outside the gene matches. CDR3 bases: TGTGCCAGTGCAGACAGGGTTGACATTCAGTACTTC. Translated, it gives CASADRVDIQYF.

The chain couples TRBV7-3 to TRBJ2-1; unclear D gene. Between the trimmed V and J ends, which lost 4 bases and 1 base, there was a span of 11 bases. The CDR3 sequence is 15 residues long. In germline, CDR1 is SGHTA, CDR2 FQGTGA. CDR3 protein: CASSSEGMSYNEQFF. The CDR3 region has the DNA TGTGCCAGCAGCTCGGAAGGAATGTCCTACAATGAGCAGTTCTTC.

CDR3 residues: CASSLSRPGVGEKLFF. CDR3 DNA: TGTGCCAGCAGTTTAAGTCGGCCGGGGGTCGGAGAAAAACTGTTTTTT. The chain has TRBV12-3 or TRBV12-4 and TRBJ1-4; tentative D call: TRBD1 (5 bases). Trimming left V 2 bases short and J 8 bases short, with 18 bases between. CDR3 size: 16 residues.

This chain uses TRBV10-3 with TRBJ2-5; D unclear. CDR1 ENHRY and CDR2 SYGVKD come from the germline V gene. Trimming stripped 4 bases from V and 4 bases from J, with 10 bases between. The CDR3 loop spans 13 amino acids. The CDR3 spells CAISVLGRETQYF. CDR3 sequence (DNA): TGTGCCATCAGTGTTCTCGGGCGAGAGACCCAGTACTTC.

The chain recombines TRBV2 with TRBJ2-1; D is perhaps TRBD2 (5 bases). V was shortened by 6 bases and J by 4 bases, with 13 bases between the two germline ends. Germline CDR1 SNHLY, CDR2 FYNNEI. The CDR3 is made up of 14 amino acids. The CDR3 is CASRSSGLYNEQFF. As DNA, the CDR3 is TGTGCCAGCAGGTCCAGCGGTCTATACAATGAGCAGTTCTTC. The full variable domain, in which reference TRBV2 and TRBJ2-1 provide the parts outside the CDR3, is EPEVTQTPSHQVTQMGQEVILRCVPISNHLYFYWYRQILGQKVEFLVSFYNNEISEKSEIFDDQFSVERPDGSNFTLKIRSTKLEDSAMYFCASRSSGLYNEQFFGPGTRLTVL.

CDR3 nucleotides: TGTGCCAGCATGGAGGGTGAAAAACTGTTTTTT. Amino acid sequence: CASMEGEKLFF. The chain employs TRBV7-9 and TRBJ1-4; D is unclear. The V gene lost 7 bases and the J gene lost 7 bases, with 7 bases spanning the gap. Looked up from germline, CDR1 is SEHNR and CDR2 is FQNEAQ (reference sequence). The CDR3 contains 11 residues.

This clonotype appeared many times. The rearrangement links TRBV5-1 to TRBJ1-4; D is uncertain. The germline CDR1 and CDR2 sequences are SGHRS and YFSETQ. Deletions cut 4 bases from V and 1 base from J, with 8 bases between. The CDR3 has 14 residues. The CDR3 loop reads CASSQTITNEKLFF. CDR3 coding DNA: TGCGCCAGCAGCCAGACAATAACTAATGAAAAACTGTTTTTT.

This clonotype has more than one count but fewer than ten. J is TRBJ1-1 and V is TRBV11-2; 7 bases map to TRBD1. The CDR3 runs 15 residues. The V gene end was trimmed by 5 bases and the J gene end by 4 bases; junction bases not matched to a gene: 10. Germline V gene data show CDR1 as SGHAT and CDR2 as FQNNGV. The CDR3: CASSKSRGGSTEAFF. The CDR3 DNA reads TGTGCCAGCAGCAAGAGCAGGGGGGGGAGCACTGAAGCTTTCTTT.

This clonotype was detected only a few times. The rearrangement joins TRBV5-1 to TRBJ1-5; possible D gene TRBD1, 6 bases. The CDR3 runs 15 residues. The germline V gene has CDR1 SGHRS and CDR2 YFSETQ. Trimming removed 4 bases from V and 2 bases from J, with 13 bases in between. CDR3 sequence (DNA): TGCGCCAGCAGCCCCACAGGGATGGGCAATCAGCCCCAGCATTTT. Its translation: CASSPTGMGNQPQHF.

This CDR3 reads CSVEAWTRDTQYF. The CDR3 bases are TGCAGCGTTGAAGCCTGGACTAGGGATACGCAGTATTTT. This chain joins TRBV29-1 and TRBJ2-3, with 7 bases that match TRBD2. V dropped 1 base and J dropped 6; count of bases not matched to a gene: 4. Germline V gives CDR1 SQVTM, CDR2 ANQGSEA. The CDR3 totals 13 residues.

The J gene is TRBJ2-1, the V gene TRBV20-1, with D uncertain. Germline CDR1 is DFQATT and CDR2 is SNEGSKA (reference sequence). CDR3 length: 15 residues. V was clipped by 4 bases and J by 5 bases, with 18 bases between them. The CDR3 loop is CSANRLGRSDNEQFF. The CDR3 nucleotides read TGCAGTGCTAACCGTCTGGGCCGGAGTGACAATGAGCAGTTCTTC.

This CDR3 is CSARDPRDGGRSNEQFF. DNA of the CDR3: TGCAGTGCTAGAGATCCGAGGGATGGAGGACGTAGCAATGAGCAGTTCTTC. The chain recombines TRBV20-1 with TRBJ2-1, with D tentatively TRBD2 (5 bases). The CDR3 covers 17 residues. V lost 0 bases to trimming and J lost 6 bases, with 21 bases between them. CDR1 and CDR2 (germline): DFQATT, SNEGSKA (reference sequence).

The chain recombines TRBV20-1 with TRBJ1-3, with D perhaps matching TRBD1 (6 bases). Trimming removed 3 bases at V and 4 bases at J, with 10 bases between. The CDR3 runs 13 residues. Germline loops: CDR1 DFQATT, CDR2 SNEGSKA (reference sequence). Written as DNA, the CDR3 is TGCAGTGCTAGTTACAGGGAGGGAAACACCATATATTTT. Residues: CSASYREGNTIYF.

This clonotype was counted between two and nine times. The chain recombines TRBV5-1 with TRBJ1-2; 7 positions match TRBD1. The length of the CDR3 is 13 residues. Germline CDR1 SGHRS, CDR2 YFSETQ. V was clipped by 1 base and J by 7 bases; unmatched bases: 4. CDR3 sequence: CASSLRQGTGYTF. CDR3 DNA: TGCGCCAGCAGCTTGCGACAGGGCACTGGCTACACCTTC. Complete variable domain (other parts from reference TRBV5-1 and TRBJ1-2): KAGVTQTPRYLIKTRGQQVTLSCSPISGHRSVSWYQQTPGQGLQFLFEYFSETQRNKGNFPGRFSGRQFSNSRSEMNVSTLELGDSALYLCASSLRQGTGYTFGSGTRLTVV.

This clonotype was picked up a small number of times. The genes are TRBV20-1 and TRBJ2-3, with 10 bases aligning to TRBD2. The germline V gene has CDR1 DFQATT and CDR2 SNEGSKA (reference sequence). Trimming took 2 bases from V and 6 from J; bases not matched to a gene: 8. The CDR3 loop spans 15 amino acids. The CDR3 sequence: CSARPGTSVGDTQYF. DNA of the CDR3: TGCAGTGCTAGACCCGGGACTAGCGTCGGGGATACGCAGTATTTT.

CDR3 DNA sequence: TGTGCCAGCAGCTTAGCCCCTTGGACCCAGTACTTC. It specifies CASSLAPWTQYF. The chain joins TRBV7-2 to TRBJ2-5; D remains unclear. Deletions cut 0 bases from V and 7 bases from J, with 6 bases between. CDR3 size: 12 residues. Germline CDR1 reads SGHTA; CDR2 reads FQGNSA. The full variable domain, rest sourced from reference TRBV7-2 and TRBJ2-5, is GAGVSQSPSNKVTEKGKDVELRCDPISGHTALYWYRQSLGQGLEFLIYFQGNSAPDKSGLPSDRFSAERTGGSVSTLTIQRTQQEDSAVYLCASSLAPWTQYFGPGTRLLVL.

This clonotype appeared a few times. This chain links TRBV25-1 with TRBJ1-2, with D unclear. This CDR3 has 13 residues. The V and J ends lost 3 bases and 4 bases respectively, with 9 bases between them. Germline lookup yields CDR1 MGHDK and CDR2 SYGVNS. The CDR3 is CASSDGYVYGYTF. The DNA for the CDR3 is TGTGCCAGCAGTGATGGGTACGTCTATGGCTACACCTTC.

This clonotype has a single count. The chain couples TRBV6-5 to TRBJ2-6; unclear D gene. The CDR3 length is 14 residues. Trimming left V 8 bases short and J 1 base short, with 9 bases between. Germline CDR1 is MNHEY and CDR2 is SVGAGI. The CDR3: CASSQPSGANVLTF. The CDR3 DNA reads as TGTGCCAGCTCCCAACCTTCTGGGGCCAACGTCCTGACTTTC.

The chain employs TRBV9 and TRBJ2-5; TRBD1 matches 8 bases. V shed 3 bases and J 4 bases; nucleotides not matched to a gene: 8. The CDR3 totals 15 residues. The germline V gene has CDR1 SGDLS and CDR2 YYNGEE. CDR3 protein: CASSAGPDRAETQYF. The CDR3 bases are TGTGCCAGCAGCGCGGGACCGGACAGGGCAGAGACCCAGTACTTC.

The chain is built from TRBV4-3 and TRBJ1-3; no firm D call. V was trimmed by 0 bases and J by 0 bases, leaving 15 bases between them. CDR1 is LGHNA and CDR2 is YSLEER in the germline V gene. This CDR3 has 18 amino acids. CDR3 in amino acids: CASSQDPRRSDSGNTIYF. CDR3 DNA: TGCGCCAGCAGCCAAGACCCCCGACGGAGCGACTCTGGAAACACCATATATTTT.

J is TRBJ2-7 and V is TRBV14; D is unclear. CDR3 length: 15 amino acids. V lost 1 base, J lost 4 bases, and 14 bases lay in between. Germline loops: CDR1 SGHDN, CDR2 FVKESK. The CDR3, as DNA: TGTGCCAGCAGCCAAGGATGGCCCTTCCCTTACGAGCAGTACTTC. Protein product: CASSQGWPFPYEQYF.

This clonotype has a handful of counts. V usage is TRBV7-8 and J usage is TRBJ2-1; D not certain. This CDR3 has 12 amino acids. V lost 5 bases and J lost 7, with 9 bases in between. CDR1 and CDR2 (germline): SGHVS, FQNEAQ. Here the CDR3 reads CASSTKMNEQFF. In DNA, the CDR3 is TGTGCCAGCAGCACCAAGATGAATGAGCAGTTCTTC.

This chain joins TRBV6-5 and TRBJ2-7; 8 bases map to TRBD2. The CDR3 runs to 15 residues. Germline CDR1 and CDR2: MNHEY and SVGAGI. V dropped 2 bases and J dropped 2; count of bases not matched to a gene: 5. As DNA, the CDR3 is TGTGCCAGCAGTTACATTAGCGGGGTAACCTACGAGCAGTACTTC. Translation: CASSYISGVTYEQYF.

This chain uses TRBV7-8 with TRBJ1-5; D is undetermined. The germline V gene has CDR1 SGHVS and CDR2 FQNEAQ. The V gene lost 5 bases and the J gene lost 7 bases, with 18 bases spanning the gap. This CDR3 spans 15 amino acids. CDR3 coding DNA: TGTGCCAGCAGCCCTAGGACCGCAGATACCCAGCCCCAGCATTTT. It encodes CASSPRTADTQPQHF.

This clonotype occurred many times. The chain employs TRBV29-1 and TRBJ1-5; D is perhaps TRBD1 (6 bases). The germline CDR1 and CDR2 sequences are SQVTM and ANQGSEA. The CDR3 runs to 13 residues. V was trimmed by 4 bases and J by 5 bases, leaving 12 bases between them. The CDR3 coding sequence is TGCAGCGTTGCGGGACACGAGGATCAGCCCCAGCATTTT. Residues: CSVAGHEDQPQHF.

The genes are TRBV12-3 or TRBV12-4 and TRBJ1-5; TRBD1 is a possible D gene (6 bases). The CDR3 covers 15 residues. V gave up 6 bases and J gave up 2 bases, with 14 bases separating them. Here the CDR3 DNA reads TGTGCCAGCAGCATACTCAACAGGGGCAATCAGCCCCAGCATTTT. Its translation is CASSILNRGNQPQHF.